Below are 32 T cell receptor beta chains sequenced from a single sample in a study of shared clonotypes between healthy human individuals. TCRdb keeps only in-frame clones here, not all; method: immunoSEQ multiplex PCR. The sample yields 1.5 million to 1.9 million clones, approximately 98% seen once. The sequencing input was naive CD4+ T cells sorted from blood. Noted subset: CD45RA+ positively selected. These receptor sequences come from a man aged 25-40 years in good health.

The rearrangement uses TRBV11-3 and TRBJ2-1; D call uncertain. V lost 5 bases and J lost 0, with 14 bases in between. Germline CDR1 reads SGHNT; CDR2 reads YENEEA. The CDR3 sequence is 16 residues long. CDR3 protein: CASSHNPRSSYNEQFF. Here the CDR3 DNA reads TGTGCCAGCAGCCATAACCCCCGAAGCTCCTACAATGAGCAGTTCTTC.

This clone was counted once. This chain uses TRBV19 with TRBJ1-2; 7 nucleotides align to TRBD1. The junction had 6 bases not matched to a gene; V was cut back by 3 bases and J by 8 bases. CDR1 LNHDA and CDR2 SQIVND come from the germline V gene (reference sequence). CDR3 length equals 13 residues. For the CDR3, the DNA is TGTGCCAGTAGTATTCTCCAGGGACAGGGCTACACCTTC. Translated, it gives CASSILQGQGYTF.

This clone was recorded once. This chain uses TRBV18 with TRBJ1-3; 8 bases are a match to TRBD1. Germline CDR1 KGHSH, CDR2 LQKENI. With 2 bases clipped from V and 1 base from J, the junction kept 7 bases outside the gene matches. The CDR3 covers 17 residues. CDR3 coding DNA: TGTGCCAGCTCACCAAGGCCAGGGGGCATTTCTGGAAACACCATATATTTT. It translates to CASSPRPGGISGNTIYF.

The chain links TRBV7-2 to TRBJ2-2; TRBD2 matches at 9 bases. Germline trimming cut 5 bases from V and 3 bases from J; bases unmatched to any gene: 7. Germline V gives CDR1 SGHTA, CDR2 FQGNSA. CDR3 size: 16 residues. This chain's CDR3 is CASSIIAGVYTGELFF. The CDR3, as DNA: TGTGCCAGCAGCATTATAGCGGGAGTGTACACCGGGGAGCTGTTTTTT.

The V call is TRBV29-1, the J call TRBJ2-7; 8 nucleotides align to TRBD2. After removal of 6 bases from V and 2 bases from J, the junction contained 9 bases not matched to a gene. The CDR3 has 14 amino acids. Germline CDR1 and CDR2: SQVTM and ANQGSEA. The CDR3 loop is CSVRASGYTYEQYF. In nucleotides, the CDR3 is TGCAGCGTGCGCGCTAGCGGGTATACCTACGAGCAGTACTTC.

Concerning this clone itself: Distinct nucleotide sequences in the sample also encode this CDR3. The rearrangement links TRBV7-9 to TRBJ2-1; D not resolved. The CDR3 is 14 amino acids. Per the germline V gene, CDR1 is SEHNR and CDR2 is FQNEAQ (reference sequence). The ends were cut back, 1 base at V and 0 bases at J, with 4 bases in the middle. The CDR3 protein is CASSLGSSYNEQFF. CDR3 nucleotides: TGTGCCAGCAGCTTAGGAAGCTCCTACAATGAGCAGTTCTTC. Combining the CDR3 with reference TRBV7-9 and TRBJ2-1 gives the whole variable domain DTGVSQNPRHKITKRGQNVTFRCDPISEHNRLYWYRQTLGQGPEFLTYFQNEAQLEKSRLLSDRFSAERPKGSFSTLEIQRTEQGDSAMYLCASSLGSSYNEQFFGPGTRLTVL.

The V and J genes are TRBV9 and TRBJ2-1, with D possibly TRBD1 on 5 matching bases. CDR3 length equals 16 residues. Trimming cost V 4 bases and J 0 bases, with 14 bases left between them. Germline V gene data show CDR1 as SGDLS and CDR2 as YYNGEE. In DNA, the CDR3 is TGTGCCAGCAGCCAGGAACAGGCTAGCTCCTACAATGAGCAGTTCTTC. It codes for CASSQEQASSYNEQFF.

The rearrangement links TRBV6-1 to TRBJ2-2, with 9 bases identical to TRBD1. The CDR3 runs to 15 residues. With V trimmed by 2 bases and J by 6 bases, 4 bases remained unmatched. The germline V gene has CDR1 MNHNS and CDR2 SASEGT. The CDR3 spells CASSEPGQGPGELFF. As DNA, the CDR3 is TGTGCCAGCAGTGAACCGGGACAGGGCCCCGGGGAGCTGTTTTTT.

This clone was detected once. V is TRBV10-3 and J is TRBJ2-3; TRBD2 aligns across 16 bases. Per germline, CDR1 ENHRY and CDR2 SYGVKD. V lost 3 bases and J lost 4; bases outside the gene matches: 7. The CDR3 is 18 residues long. The CDR3 DNA is TGTGCCATCAGTGACCCGGGACTAGCGGGAGGGCCCCCAGATACGCAGTATTTT. Amino acid sequence: CAISDPGLAGGPPDTQYF.

This clone was detected only once. The J gene is TRBJ2-7, the V gene TRBV5-1; TRBD1 is a possible D gene (6 bases). This CDR3 has 15 amino acids. Germline V gives CDR1 SGHRS, CDR2 YFSETQ. V was pared by 4 bases and J by 3 bases, with 17 bases between. The CDR3 nucleotides read TGCGCCAGCAGCCGGGGACGACAGGCTAACTACGAGCAGTACTTC. The encoded protein is CASSRGRQANYEQYF.

The rearrangement uses TRBV6-5 and TRBJ2-2, with D unclear. The germline V and J ends were trimmed by 7 bases and 3 bases, with 9 bases remaining between them. The CDR3 totals 13 residues. The V gene's germline CDR1 is MNHEY and CDR2 SVGAGI. The CDR3 DNA follows: TGTGCCAGCACCCCTCCTCACACCGGGGAGCTGTTTTTT. It yields the protein CASTPPHTGELFF.

The genes are TRBV11-2 and TRBJ2-5, with 7 positions matching TRBD1. The CDR3 loop spans 16 amino acids. The germline V gene has CDR1 SGHAT and CDR2 FQNNGV. With V trimmed by 1 base and J by 3 bases, 8 bases remained unmatched. The CDR3 DNA follows: TGTGCCAGCAGCTTAGGCGACAGGGCCCTGAAAGAGACCCAGTACTTC. Its translation: CASSLGDRALKETQYF.

The CDR3 reads CASSGTRGAGANVLTF. For the CDR3, the DNA is TGCGCCAGCAGTGGGACCCGAGGGGCTGGGGCCAACGTCCTGACTTTC. The chain employs TRBV10-1 and TRBJ2-6; D is perhaps TRBD1 or TRBD2 (5 bases each). This CDR3 contains 16 residues. Germline V gene lookup returns CDR1 WNHNN and CDR2 SYGVQD (reference sequence). V was trimmed by 4 bases and J by 2 bases, leaving 12 bases between them.

V gene TRBV29-1 combines with J gene TRBJ2-3, with TRBD2 matching over 9 bases. The CDR3 extends over 14 amino acids. Trimming took 7 bases from V and 5 from J; bases not matched to a gene: 10. Germline assignment: CDR1 SQVTM and CDR2 ANQGSEA. In DNA form, the CDR3 reads TGCAGCGCCGCAATTGGCGGGAGGGGAGATACGCAGTATTTT. Translated: CSAAIGGRGDTQYF.

This clone was counted a single time. The DNA of the CDR3 is TGTGCCAGCAGCCCAGAAGTATATACGCAGTATTTT. Amino acid sequence: CASSPEVYTQYF. The chain links TRBV9 to TRBJ2-3; D not resolved. Trimming shortened V by 4 bases and J by 7 bases, and 10 bases separated the two germline ends. The CDR3 sequence is 12 residues long. Per the germline V gene, CDR1 is SGDLS and CDR2 is YYNGEE.

The chain employs TRBV9 and TRBJ2-7; TRBD2 might be the D (5 bases). CDR1 and CDR2 (germline): SGDLS, YYNGEE. Trimming took off 4 bases at V and 5 bases at J, with 16 bases between the two ends. The CDR3 is 14 residues long. Here the CDR3 reads CASSPQIGLHEQYF. CDR3 bases: TGTGCCAGCAGCCCTCAGATAGGACTCCACGAGCAGTACTTC. Supplemented by reference TRBV9 and TRBJ2-7, the full variable domain reads DSGVTQTPKHLITATGQRVTLRCSPRSGDLSVYWYQQSLDQGLQFLIQYYNGEERAKGNILERFSAQQFPDLHSELNLSSLELGDSALYFCASSPQIGLHEQYFGPGTRLTVT.

The chain joins TRBV4-1 to TRBJ2-5; D perhaps matches TRBD1 (5 bases). Germline CDR1 reads MGHRA; CDR2 reads YSYEKL. V dropped 1 base and J dropped 2 bases, with 8 bases sitting between them. The CDR3 is 14 amino acids. In DNA, the CDR3 is TGCGCCAGCAGCCAAGGGACATATCAAGAGACCCAGTACTTC. Translated, it gives CASSQGTYQETQYF.

On this clone itself: Other DNA sequences from this sample encode an identical CDR3 as well. The chain links TRBV5-4 to TRBJ2-5; 13 positions agree with TRBD2. V gave up 4 bases and J gave up 5 bases; unmatched junction bases: 5. The CDR3 length is 15 residues. The germline V gene has CDR1 SGHNT and CDR2 YYREEE (reference sequence). The CDR3 nucleotides are TGTGCCAGCAGCAAGGGACTAGCGGGGCAGGAGACCCAGTACTTC. Its protein is CASSKGLAGQETQYF.

Note on this clone: Other DNA sequences in this specimen translate into the identical CDR3. The rearrangement uses TRBV5-1 and TRBJ2-1, with 8 nucleotides matching TRBD2. Germline assignment: CDR1 SGHRS and CDR2 YFSETQ. This CDR3 contains 15 residues. The junction had 8 bases not matched to a gene; V was cut back by 0 bases and J by 9 bases. The DNA of the CDR3 is TGCGCCAGCAGCTTGGAAGCGGGAGTTTCGGGTGAGCAGTTCTTC. Encoded protein: CASSLEAGVSGEQFF.

In its sample, this clone was seen once. The chain couples TRBV5-4 to TRBJ2-1, with 8 bases identical to TRBD2. This CDR3 spans 16 amino acids. The junction had 9 bases not matched to a gene; V was cut back by 4 bases and J by 3 bases. Germline CDR1 and CDR2: SGHNT and YYREEE (reference sequence). The CDR3 sequence: CASSHQRREGYNEQFF. The CDR3 bases are TGTGCCAGCAGCCATCAGAGACGGGAGGGCTACAATGAGCAGTTCTTC.

The chain carries TRBV19 and TRBJ1-2; D not resolved. With 3 bases removed from V and 0 bases from J, the gap between germline ends came to 17 bases. This CDR3 region has 17 residues. Germline values: CDR1 LNHDA, CDR2 SQIVND (reference sequence). The CDR3 here is CASSMNGRQATNYGYTF. CDR3 nucleotides: TGTGCCAGTAGTATGAATGGTCGGCAGGCGACTAACTATGGCTACACCTTC.

V usage is TRBV14 and J usage is TRBJ2-1, with a possible D match to TRBD1 (5 bases). V shed 2 bases and J shed 0 bases, with 20 bases lying between them. Germline CDR1 SGHDN, CDR2 FVKESK. The CDR3 length is 19 residues. CDR3 in amino acids: CASSQSPRVSSSSYNEQFF. For the CDR3, the DNA is TGTGCCAGCAGCCAATCCCCCAGGGTTTCCTCTAGCTCCTACAATGAGCAGTTCTTC.

The chain combines TRBV18 with TRBJ2-1; D unresolved. CDR3 length: 15 amino acids. CDR1 and CDR2 (germline): KGHSH, LQKENI. V gave up 2 bases and J gave up 0 bases, with 8 bases separating them. The CDR3 here is CASSPGPASYNEQFF. The CDR3, as DNA: TGTGCCAGCTCACCAGGTCCGGCCTCCTACAATGAGCAGTTCTTC.

The chain is built from TRBV19 and TRBJ1-2; 7 positions match TRBD1. Germline CDR1 and CDR2: LNHDA and SQIVND (reference sequence). The CDR3 totals 16 residues. The V and J ends lost 0 bases and 7 bases, in that order; junction bases with no gene match: 11. CDR3 coding DNA: TGTGCCAGTAGTATAGATTGGGACAGACAACTTATTGGCTACACCTTC. Amino acids: CASSIDWDRQLIGYTF.

The CDR3, as DNA: TGTGCCAGCAGCCCTCTAAGCGGGAGGTACAATGAGCAGTTCTTC. This gives the protein CASSPLSGRYNEQFF. The V gene is TRBV11-2, the J gene TRBJ2-1, with 9 bases matching TRBD2. V dropped 5 bases and J dropped 4; count of bases not matched to a gene: 6. Germline-derived CDR1 and CDR2 are SGHAT and FQNNGV. This CDR3 has 15 amino acids. The full variable domain, completed using reference TRBV11-2 and TRBJ2-1, is EAGVAQSPRYKIIEKRQSVAFWCNPISGHATLYWYQQILGQGPKLLIQFQNNGVVDDSQLPKDRFSAERLKGVDSTLKIQPAKLEDSAVYLCASSPLSGRYNEQFFGPGTRLTVL.

The V gene is TRBV18, the J gene TRBJ1-1; D gene uncertain. Trimming left V 5 bases short and J 2 bases short, with 12 bases between. Germline V lookup: CDR1 KGHSH, CDR2 LQKENI. There are 14 residues in the CDR3. The CDR3 is CASSRPGTNTEAFF. CDR3 bases: TGTGCCAGCTCAAGACCGGGAACTAACACTGAAGCTTTCTTT.

J is TRBJ1-4 and V is TRBV28, with D possibly TRBD1 on 5 matching bases. Germline V gene sequence: CDR1 MDHEN, CDR2 SYDVKM. The CDR3 runs 16 residues. V gave up 1 base and J gave up 7 bases, with 16 bases separating them. The CDR3 coding sequence is TGTGCCAGCAGTTTATTTGGGGCAGGTCTGCGTGAAAAACTGTTTTTT. It encodes CASSLFGAGLREKLFF.

The chain joins TRBV29-1 to TRBJ2-5; TRBD1 matches at 8 bases. Germline values: CDR1 SQVTM, CDR2 ANQGSEA. The ends lost 6 bases at V and 2 bases at J; junction bases unmatched: 11. The CDR3 covers 15 residues. This CDR3 is CSVPRRDRQQETQYF. The CDR3 nucleotides are TGCAGCGTCCCTCGCCGGGACAGGCAACAAGAGACCCAGTACTTC.

The chain uses TRBV7-8 and TRBJ2-1, with 7 bases aligning to TRBD2. Unmatched junction bases numbered 1, after V lost 2 bases and J lost 0 bases. CDR1 is SGHVS and CDR2 is FQNEAQ in the germline V gene. The CDR3 is made up of 15 amino acids. This chain's CDR3 is CASSLTGGSYNEQFF. In nucleotides, the CDR3 is TGTGCCAGCAGCTTAACGGGGGGCTCCTACAATGAGCAGTTCTTC. The full variable domain, in which reference TRBV7-8 and TRBJ2-1 provide the parts outside the CDR3, is GAGVSQSPRYKVAKRGQDVALRCDPISGHVSLFWYQQALGQGPEFLTYFQNEAQLDKSGLPSDRFFAERPEGSVSTLKIQRTQQEDSAVYLCASSLTGGSYNEQFFGPGTRLTVL.

As to this clone: The sample contains more than one DNA sequence encoding this CDR3. This sequence joins TRBV30 and TRBJ1-5; TRBD1 is a possible D gene (5 bases). The V gene lost 0 bases and the J gene lost 7 bases, with 10 bases spanning the gap. Germline lookup yields CDR1 GTSNPN and CDR2 SVGIG (reference sequence). The CDR3 is made up of 13 amino acids. The DNA of the CDR3 is TGTGCCTGGAGTGTTGGGGGAGAGCAGCCCCAGCATTTT. Amino acid sequence: CAWSVGGEQPQHF.

Of note for this clone: One end of the junction does not line up with germline, which may come from a read error. Other DNA sequences in this specimen translate into the identical CDR3. CDR3 sequence: CSVESRTSGTSYEQYF. The CDR3 bases are TGCAGCGTTGAAAGTCGGACTAGCGGAACCTCCTACGAGCAGTACTTT. The rearrangement links TRBV29-1 to TRBJ2-7; 10 positions match TRBD2. This CDR3 comprises 16 residues. Germline V gene lookup returns CDR1 SQVTM and CDR2 ANQGSEA.

Details on this clone: The junction does not match germline at one end; this may be a read error. The chain uses TRBV19 and TRBJ2-7; possible D gene TRBD2, 5 bases. Looked up from germline, CDR1 is LNHDA and CDR2 is SQIVND (reference sequence). CDR3 length: 12 amino acids. The CDR3 protein is CATSFGNYEQYF. For the CDR3, the DNA is TGTGCCACTAGTTTCGGGAATTACGAGCAGTACTTC.